One and the same sample provided the 17 T cell receptor beta chains below, sequenced in a study of OX40 agonist ivuxolimab in advanced cancers. Method: immunoSEQ multiplex PCR; TCRdb's copy keeps in-frame clones and lacks some. The table records about 50,000 clones, 79% of them present only once. The sequences come from CD4+ or CD8+ T cells sorted from blood, collected in a trial of the OX40 agonist ivuxolimab. The receptors come from an adult with an advanced solid tumor such as melanoma, head and neck, liver or kidney cancer.

The chain is built from TRBV28 and TRBJ1-1; the D gene is possibly TRBD1 (6 bases). Germline values: CDR1 MDHEN, CDR2 SYDVKM. The CDR3 spans 14 residues. Deletions cut 5 bases from V and 4 bases from J, with 14 bases between. The CDR3 coding sequence is TGTGCCAGCAGTCCCCCAAACAGGGTCACTGAAGCTTTCTTT. As protein: CASSPPNRVTEAFF.

This chain connects TRBV7-2 to TRBJ1-1, with no clear D. Germline CDR1 SGHTA, CDR2 FQGNSA. The CDR3 is 16 amino acids. The V end lost 1 base, the J end lost 7 bases, and 19 bases lay between the germline ends. The CDR3: CASSLGPVVGLGEAFF. The CDR3 region has the DNA TGTGCCAGCAGCTTAGGCCCCGTGGTGGGTCTTGGTGAAGCTTTCTTT.

The chain joins TRBV19 to TRBJ1-2, with a tentative D call TRBD1 (6 bases). The CDR3 has 13 amino acids. Per germline, CDR1 LNHDA and CDR2 SQIVND (reference sequence). Trimming left V 3 bases short and J 9 bases short, with 14 bases between. The CDR3, as DNA: TGTGCCAGTAGTATTGGGGGCGCGAGGCGCTACACCTTC. Translation gives CASSIGGARRYTF.

This clone was seen only a few times. The chain carries TRBV6-4 and TRBJ1-1, with D hard to call. The CDR3 covers 13 residues. Trimming shortened V by 5 bases and J by 1 base, and 8 bases separated the two germline ends. Germline CDR1 MRHNA, CDR2 SNTAGT. In DNA form, the CDR3 reads TGTGCCAGCAGTACTCAGGAGAACACTGAAGCTTTCTTT. Protein sequence: CASSTQENTEAFF.

This clone occurred many times. The chain has TRBV7-2 and TRBJ1-5, with a possible D match to TRBD1 (6 bases). There are 13 residues in the CDR3. Germline CDR1 reads SGHTA; CDR2 reads FQGNSA. Trimming pared 4 bases from V and 9 bases from J, leaving 13 bases between. The DNA for the CDR3 is TGTGCCAGCAGCTCCACTCCCAGGGGGCCCCAGCATTTT. This codes for CASSSTPRGPQHF.

This CDR3 is CASSFSGTGELFF. The CDR3 DNA reads TGTGCCAGCAGCTTTAGTGGCACCGGGGAGCTGTTTTTT. V and J are TRBV7-9 and TRBJ2-2; D is uncertain. Germline CDR1 is SEHNR and CDR2 is FQNEAQ (reference sequence). The V gene lost 3 bases and the J gene lost 4 bases, with 6 bases spanning the gap. The CDR3 runs to 13 residues.

V and J are TRBV18 and TRBJ2-1; D is undetermined. The V end was cut by 2 bases, the J end by 4 bases, with 12 bases between. Germline CDR1 reads KGHSH; CDR2 reads LQKENI. This CDR3 is 15 amino acids long. CDR3 region: CASSPVAEVYNEQFF. The CDR3, as DNA: TGTGCCAGCTCACCAGTGGCAGAAGTATACAATGAGCAGTTCTTC.

CDR3 loop: CATRPSGATDTQYF. CDR3 nucleotide sequence: TGTGCCACTCGGCCCAGCGGGGCCACAGATACGCAGTATTTT. The chain links TRBV27 to TRBJ2-3; 7 bases align to TRBD2. The CDR3 loop spans 14 amino acids. In germline, CDR1 is MNHEY, CDR2 SMNVEV (reference sequence). V lost 10 bases, J lost 2 bases, and 9 bases stayed unmatched.

J is TRBJ2-2 and V is TRBV5-1; D possibly corresponds to TRBD2 (6 bases). The CDR3 has 16 residues. In germline, CDR1 is SGHRS, CDR2 YFSETQ. Trimming pared 4 bases from V and 4 bases from J, leaving 17 bases between. The CDR3 sequence: CASSREGTGVTGELFF. CDR3 nucleotide sequence: TGCGCCAGCAGCCGGGAAGGGACGGGAGTCACCGGGGAGCTGTTTTTT.

The chain carries TRBV5-4 and TRBJ2-2; 9 bases map to TRBD1. This CDR3 has 16 amino acids. Germline V lookup: CDR1 SGHNT, CDR2 YYREEE (reference sequence). With V trimmed by 9 bases and J by 5 bases, 14 bases remained unmatched. CDR3 in amino acids: CATRFRDRDSTGELFF. The CDR3 DNA is TGTGCCACACGATTCCGGGACAGGGATTCAACCGGGGAGCTGTTTTTT.

This chain uses TRBV19 with TRBJ1-1; 8 bases are shared with TRBD1. This CDR3 spans 15 amino acids. J lost 4 bases, V lost 5 bases, and 9 bases had no gene match. CDR1 is LNHDA and CDR2 is SQIVND in the germline V gene (reference sequence). The CDR3 coding sequence is TGTGCCAGTAGTCCTCTACAGGGGGAGGGCACTGAAGCTTTCTTT. Protein: CASSPLQGEGTEAFF.

CDR3 bases: TGTGCCTGGAGTGTTGGTCGTGGGGGGACAGGAAGGGATCAGCCCCAGCATTTT. The encoded protein is CAWSVGRGGTGRDQPQHF. The V and J genes are TRBV30 and TRBJ1-5, with 8 positions matching TRBD1. The trim removed 0 bases at V and 5 bases at J, leaving 15 bases unmatched. CDR1 is GTSNPN, CDR2 SVGIG, per germline (reference sequence). CDR3 length equals 18 residues.

V gene TRBV7-2 combines with J gene TRBJ2-5, with D perhaps given as TRBD1 or TRBD2 (5 bases each). This CDR3 region has 14 residues. Trimming pared 1 base from V and 1 base from J, leaving 7 bases between. The germline V gene encodes CDR1 SGHTA and CDR2 FQGNSA. The CDR3 protein is CASSLGGSQETQYF. CDR3 in DNA: TGTGCCAGCAGCTTAGGGGGGAGCCAAGAGACCCAGTACTTC.

The CDR3 region has the DNA TGTGCCAGCAGTGCCAGGGAGCGAGGGCAGCCCCAGCATTTT. Protein product: CASSARERGQPQHF. V gene TRBV2 combines with J gene TRBJ1-5; tentatively, D is TRBD1 (5 bases). This CDR3 comprises 14 residues. The germline V and J ends were trimmed by 4 bases and 7 bases, with 14 bases remaining between them. Germline V gene data show CDR1 as SNHLY and CDR2 as FYNNEI.

This clone is a singleton in its sample. The chain recombines TRBV27 with TRBJ2-4; 8 nucleotides agree with TRBD2. The length of the CDR3 is 17 residues. The germline gives CDR1 MNHEY, CDR2 SMNVEV (reference sequence). The trim removed 6 bases at V and 0 bases at J, leaving 10 bases unmatched. The CDR3 region has the DNA TGTGCCAGCAGACCTCGGGGGGGGCTGCTAGCCAAAAACATTCAGTACTTC. This encodes CASRPRGGLLAKNIQYF.

This clone was counted between two and nine times. The J gene is TRBJ2-3, the V gene TRBV9; D could derive from TRBD1 or TRBD2 (5 bases each). V was pared by 0 bases and J by 4 bases, with 6 bases between. In germline, CDR1 is SGDLS, CDR2 YYNGEE. The CDR3 runs to 13 residues. The CDR3 nucleotides are TGTGCCAGCAGCGTAGGGGGACCAGATACGCAGTATTTT. Residues: CASSVGGPDTQYF.

The count of this clone is one. The chain employs TRBV7-2 and TRBJ2-2; D call uncertain. Trimming removed 5 bases at V and 1 base at J, with 14 bases between. Germline CDR1 reads SGHTA; CDR2 reads FQGNSA. The CDR3 consists of 16 residues. The chain's CDR3 is CASSLRLGQNTGELFF. The CDR3 DNA reads TGTGCCAGCAGCCTACGGTTAGGCCAGAACACCGGGGAGCTGTTTTTT.